The clone carrying this T cell receptor (beta chain) occurred a few times. One end of the junction fails to match germline, which may point to a read error. The data were taken from a study of response to subunit inactivated influenza vaccine. Germline loops: CDR1 SSHAT, CDR2 FNYEAQ (reference sequence). The CDR3 consists of 13 residues. Using its own MiXCR run on the RT-PCR reads, TCRdb lists one record per CDR3 protein. The table shows some 540,000 distinct CDR3 sequences, with around 25% occurring only once. These data also featured in a second study, about T cells expressing NK-cell markers. That publication notes: 5'RACE template switching built TCR beta cDNA with unique molecular identifiers.

Sequencing was performed on CD4+ T cells sorted from PBMCs, taken 12 days after vaccination. The sequence was obtained from a man over 45 who received an inactivated influenza vaccine. The chain has TRBV7-7 and TRBJ1-5; D perhaps matches TRBD1 (5 bases). CDR3 DNA sequence: TGTGCTAGCAGCCGGGACCTTCATCAGCCCCAGCATTTT. Amino acids: CASSRDLHQPQHF.